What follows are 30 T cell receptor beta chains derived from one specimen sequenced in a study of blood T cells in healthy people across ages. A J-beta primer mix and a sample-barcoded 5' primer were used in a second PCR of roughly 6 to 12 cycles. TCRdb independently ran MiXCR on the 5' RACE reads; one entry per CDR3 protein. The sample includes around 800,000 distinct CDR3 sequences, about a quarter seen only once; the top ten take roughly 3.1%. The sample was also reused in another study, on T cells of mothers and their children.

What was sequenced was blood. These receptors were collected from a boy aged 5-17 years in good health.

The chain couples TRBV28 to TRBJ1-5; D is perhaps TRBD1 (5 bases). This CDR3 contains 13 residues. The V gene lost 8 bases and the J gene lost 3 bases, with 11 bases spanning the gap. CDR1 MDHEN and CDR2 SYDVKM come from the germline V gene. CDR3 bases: TGTGCCAGCCCCGGGGCGGACAATCAGCCCCAGCATTTT. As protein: CASPGADNQPQHF.

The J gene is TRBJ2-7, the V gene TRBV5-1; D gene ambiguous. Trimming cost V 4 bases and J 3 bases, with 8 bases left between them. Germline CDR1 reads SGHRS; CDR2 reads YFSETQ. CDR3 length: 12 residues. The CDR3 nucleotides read TGCGCCAGCAGCAATGACAACTACGAGCAGTACTTC. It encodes CASSNDNYEQYF. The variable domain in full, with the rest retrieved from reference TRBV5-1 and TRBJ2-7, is KAGVTQTPRYLIKTRGQQVTLSCSPISGHRSVSWYQQTPGQGLQFLFEYFSETQRNKGNFPGRFSGRQFSNSRSEMNVSTLELGDSALYLCASSNDNYEQYFGPGTRLTVT.

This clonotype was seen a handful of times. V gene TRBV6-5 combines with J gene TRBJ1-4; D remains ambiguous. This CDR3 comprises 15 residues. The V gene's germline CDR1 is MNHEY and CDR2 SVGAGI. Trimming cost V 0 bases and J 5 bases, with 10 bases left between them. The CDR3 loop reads CASSYSVYPNEKLFF. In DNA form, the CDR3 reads TGTGCCAGCAGTTACTCGGTCTACCCCAATGAAAAACTGTTTTTT.

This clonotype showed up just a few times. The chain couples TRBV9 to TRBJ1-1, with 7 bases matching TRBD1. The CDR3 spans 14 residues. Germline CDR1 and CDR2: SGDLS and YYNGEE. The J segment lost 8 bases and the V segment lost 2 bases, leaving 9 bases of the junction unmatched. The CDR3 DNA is TGTGCCAGCAGCGTTACAGGGGCCTCCTCCGAAGCTTTCTTT. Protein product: CASSVTGASSEAFF. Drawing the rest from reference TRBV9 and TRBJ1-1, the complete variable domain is DSGVTQTPKHLITATGQRVTLRCSPRSGDLSVYWYQQSLDQGLQFLIQYYNGEERAKGNILERFSAQQFPDLHSELNLSSLELGDSALYFCASSVTGASSEAFFGQGTRLTVV.

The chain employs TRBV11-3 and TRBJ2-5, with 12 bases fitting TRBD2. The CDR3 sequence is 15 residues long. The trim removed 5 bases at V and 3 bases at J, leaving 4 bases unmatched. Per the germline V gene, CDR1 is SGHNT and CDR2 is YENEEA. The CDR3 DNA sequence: TGTGCCAGCAGCGTGGGACTAGCGGGTAAAGAGACCCAGTACTTC. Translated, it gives CASSVGLAGKETQYF.

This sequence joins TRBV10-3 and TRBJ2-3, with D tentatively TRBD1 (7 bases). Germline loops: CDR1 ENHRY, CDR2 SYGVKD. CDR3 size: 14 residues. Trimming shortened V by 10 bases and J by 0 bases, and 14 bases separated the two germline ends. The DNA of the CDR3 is TGTGCCACCCAGACAGGGACTAGCACAGATACGCAGTATTTT. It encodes CATQTGTSTDTQYF.

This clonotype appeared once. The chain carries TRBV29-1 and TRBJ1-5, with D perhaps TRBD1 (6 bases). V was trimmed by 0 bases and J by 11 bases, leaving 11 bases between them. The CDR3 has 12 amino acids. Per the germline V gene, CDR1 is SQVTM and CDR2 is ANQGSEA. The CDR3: CSVEEGRGTQHF. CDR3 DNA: TGCAGCGTTGAAGAGGGGAGGGGGACCCAGCATTTT.

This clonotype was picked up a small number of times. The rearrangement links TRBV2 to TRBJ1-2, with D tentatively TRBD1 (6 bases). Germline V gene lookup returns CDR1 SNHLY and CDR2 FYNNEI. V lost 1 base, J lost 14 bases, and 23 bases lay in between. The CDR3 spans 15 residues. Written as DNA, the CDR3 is TGTGCCAGCAGTGAAGGGAGAGGGGGGACCGCCGAGAGAACCTTC. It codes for CASSEGRGGTAERTF. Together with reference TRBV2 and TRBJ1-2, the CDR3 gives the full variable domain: EPEVTQTPSHQVTQMGQEVILRCVPISNHLYFYWYRQILGQKVEFLVSFYNNEISEKSEIFDDQFSVERPDGSNFTLKIRSTKLEDSAMYFCASSEGRGGTAERTFGSGTRLTVV.

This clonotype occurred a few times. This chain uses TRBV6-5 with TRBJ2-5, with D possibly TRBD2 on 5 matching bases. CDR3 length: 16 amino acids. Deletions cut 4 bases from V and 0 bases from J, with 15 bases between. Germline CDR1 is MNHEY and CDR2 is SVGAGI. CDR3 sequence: CASSSPGSDYQETQYF. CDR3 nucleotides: TGTGCCAGCAGTTCCCCGGGGAGTGACTACCAAGAGACCCAGTACTTC.

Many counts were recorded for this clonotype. The CDR3 sequence: CASSNRGGGYTF. The CDR3 nucleotides are TGTGCCAGCAGCAACAGGGGAGGCGGCTACACCTTC. This chain connects TRBV12-3 or TRBV12-4 to TRBJ1-2; 7 positions match TRBD1. This CDR3 region has 12 residues. The J segment lost 8 bases and the V segment lost 6 bases, leaving 6 bases of the junction unmatched.

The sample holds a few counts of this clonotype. The CDR3 coding sequence is TGTGCCAGCAGTTTAGGGCTAGACGGCCGGACCCAGTACTTC. Encoded protein: CASSLGLDGRTQYF. The chain recombines TRBV12-3 or TRBV12-4 with TRBJ2-5; D is undetermined. The V end lost 1 base, the J end lost 7 bases, and 13 bases lay between the germline ends. The CDR3 covers 14 residues.

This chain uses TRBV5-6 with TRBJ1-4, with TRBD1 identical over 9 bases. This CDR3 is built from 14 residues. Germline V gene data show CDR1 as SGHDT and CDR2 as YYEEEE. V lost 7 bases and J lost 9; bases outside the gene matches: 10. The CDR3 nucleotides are TGTGCCAGCTTACGGGGACAGGGAGGAAAAAAACTGTTTTTT. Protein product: CASLRGQGGKKLFF.

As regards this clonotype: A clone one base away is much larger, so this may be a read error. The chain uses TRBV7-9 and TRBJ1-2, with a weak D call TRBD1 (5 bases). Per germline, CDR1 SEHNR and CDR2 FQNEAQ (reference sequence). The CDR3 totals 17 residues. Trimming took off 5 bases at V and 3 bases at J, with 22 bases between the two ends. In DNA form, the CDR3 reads TGTGCCAGCAGCCTAAATCGGGACCCATGGAGGGACTATGGCTACACCTTC. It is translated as CASSLNRDPWRDYGYTF.

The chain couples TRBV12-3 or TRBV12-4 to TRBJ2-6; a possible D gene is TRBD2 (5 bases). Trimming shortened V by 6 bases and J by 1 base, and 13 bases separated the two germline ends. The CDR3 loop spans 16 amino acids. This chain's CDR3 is CASSTRRASGANVLTF. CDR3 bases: TGTGCCAGCAGCACCAGGCGGGCTTCTGGGGCCAACGTCCTGACTTTC.

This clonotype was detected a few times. CDR3 in DNA: TGTGCCAGCAGCCAGGGGGCGACTGACAATGAGCAGTTCTTC. Its protein product is CASSQGATDNEQFF. J is TRBJ2-1 and V is TRBV4-2, with D possibly matching TRBD1 (6 bases). V was pared by 3 bases and J by 5 bases, with 11 bases between. CDR1 is LGHNA, CDR2 YNFKEQ, per germline. There are 14 residues in the CDR3.

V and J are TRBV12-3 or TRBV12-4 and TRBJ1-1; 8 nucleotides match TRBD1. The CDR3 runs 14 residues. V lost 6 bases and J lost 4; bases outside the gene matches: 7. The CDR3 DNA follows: TGTGCCAGCAGGGGCAGGGGGCGAGGCACTGAAGCTTTCTTT. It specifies CASRGRGRGTEAFF.

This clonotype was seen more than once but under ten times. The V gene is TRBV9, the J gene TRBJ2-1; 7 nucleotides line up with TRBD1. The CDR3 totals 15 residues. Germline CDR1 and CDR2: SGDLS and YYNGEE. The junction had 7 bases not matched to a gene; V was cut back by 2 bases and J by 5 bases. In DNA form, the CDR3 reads TGTGCCAGCAGCGTTTTGAGACAGGGAGACAATGAGCAGTTCTTC. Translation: CASSVLRQGDNEQFF.

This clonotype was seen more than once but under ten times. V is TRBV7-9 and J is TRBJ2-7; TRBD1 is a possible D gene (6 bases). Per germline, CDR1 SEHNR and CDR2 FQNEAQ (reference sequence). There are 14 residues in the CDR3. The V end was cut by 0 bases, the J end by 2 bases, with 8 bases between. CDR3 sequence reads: CASSLAAGAYEQYF. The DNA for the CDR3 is TGTGCCAGCAGCTTAGCGGCAGGGGCCTACGAGCAGTACTTC.

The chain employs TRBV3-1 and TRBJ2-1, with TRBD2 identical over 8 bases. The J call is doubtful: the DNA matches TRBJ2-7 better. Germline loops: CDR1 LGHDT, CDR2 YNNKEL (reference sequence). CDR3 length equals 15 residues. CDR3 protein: CASSSSGGRSYEQYF. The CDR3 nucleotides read TGTGCCAGCAGCTCGAGCGGGGGCCGTTCCTACGAGCAGTACTTC.

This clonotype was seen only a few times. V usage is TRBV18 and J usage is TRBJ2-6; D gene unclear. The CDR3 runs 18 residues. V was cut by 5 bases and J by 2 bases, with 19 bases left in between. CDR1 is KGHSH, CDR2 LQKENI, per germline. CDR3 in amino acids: CASSIVQLNEAGANVLTF. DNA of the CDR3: TGTGCCAGCTCAATCGTACAGCTAAACGAAGCTGGGGCCAACGTCCTGACTTTC. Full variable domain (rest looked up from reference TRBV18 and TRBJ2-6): NAGVMQNPRHLVRRRGQEARLRCSPMKGHSHVYWYRQLPEEGLKFMVYLQKENIIDESGMPKERFSAEFPKEGPSILRIQQVVRGDSAAYFCASSIVQLNEAGANVLTFGAGSRLTVL.

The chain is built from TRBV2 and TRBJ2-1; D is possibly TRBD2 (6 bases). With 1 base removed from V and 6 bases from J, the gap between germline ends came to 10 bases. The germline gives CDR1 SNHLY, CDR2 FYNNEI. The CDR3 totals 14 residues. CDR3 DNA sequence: TGTGCCAGCAGTGAAGGAAGCGGGCCCAATGAGCAGTTCTTC. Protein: CASSEGSGPNEQFF.

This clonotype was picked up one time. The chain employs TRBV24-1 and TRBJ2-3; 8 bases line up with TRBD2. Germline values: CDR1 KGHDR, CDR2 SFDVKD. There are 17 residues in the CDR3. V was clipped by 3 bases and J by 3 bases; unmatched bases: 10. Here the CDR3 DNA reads TGTGCCACCAGTGATCCTGGCCGGGGGGGCCAGACAGATACGCAGTATTTT. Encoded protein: CATSDPGRGGQTDTQYF.

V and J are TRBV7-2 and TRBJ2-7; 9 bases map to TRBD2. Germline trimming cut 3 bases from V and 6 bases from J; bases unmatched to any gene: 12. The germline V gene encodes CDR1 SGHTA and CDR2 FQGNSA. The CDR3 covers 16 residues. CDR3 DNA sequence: TGTGCCAGCAGCTTGGATGCAGCGGGGGGTATCGCCGAGCAGTACTTC. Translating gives CASSLDAAGGIAEQYF.

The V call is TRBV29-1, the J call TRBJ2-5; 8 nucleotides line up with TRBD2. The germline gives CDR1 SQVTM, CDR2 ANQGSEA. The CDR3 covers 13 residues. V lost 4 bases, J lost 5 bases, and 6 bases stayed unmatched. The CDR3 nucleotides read TGCAGCGTTGTCGGGGGGGCCGTCGAGACCCAGTACTTC. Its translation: CSVVGGAVETQYF.

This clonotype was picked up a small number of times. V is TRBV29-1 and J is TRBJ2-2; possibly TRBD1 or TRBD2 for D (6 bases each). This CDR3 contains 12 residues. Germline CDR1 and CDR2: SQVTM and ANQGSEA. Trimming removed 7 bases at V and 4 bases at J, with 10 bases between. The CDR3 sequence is CSAKGGTGELFF. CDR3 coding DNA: TGCAGCGCTAAGGGGGGCACCGGGGAGCTGTTTTTT.

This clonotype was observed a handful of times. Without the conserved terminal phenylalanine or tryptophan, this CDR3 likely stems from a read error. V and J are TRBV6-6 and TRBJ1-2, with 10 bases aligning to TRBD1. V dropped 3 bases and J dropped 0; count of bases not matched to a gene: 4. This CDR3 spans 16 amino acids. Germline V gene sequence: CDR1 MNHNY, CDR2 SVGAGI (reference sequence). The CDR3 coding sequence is TGTGCCAGCAGTTATCCCGGACAGGGGGCTAACTATGGCTACACCCTC. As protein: CASSYPGQGANYGYTL.

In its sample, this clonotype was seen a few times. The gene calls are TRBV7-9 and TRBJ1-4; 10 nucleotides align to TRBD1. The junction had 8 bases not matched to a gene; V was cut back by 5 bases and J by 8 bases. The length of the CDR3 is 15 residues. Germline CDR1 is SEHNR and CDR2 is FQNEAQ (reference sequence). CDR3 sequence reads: CASSGQGVLGEKLFF. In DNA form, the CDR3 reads TGTGCCAGCAGCGGACAGGGGGTGCTGGGAGAAAAACTGTTTTTT.

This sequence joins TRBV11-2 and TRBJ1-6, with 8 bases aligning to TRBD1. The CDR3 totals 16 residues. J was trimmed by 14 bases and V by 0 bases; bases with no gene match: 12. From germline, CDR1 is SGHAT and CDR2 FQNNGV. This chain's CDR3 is CASSLDRDRLIGTLHF. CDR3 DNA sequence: TGTGCCAGCAGCTTAGACCGGGACAGGCTAATTGGGACCCTCCACTTT. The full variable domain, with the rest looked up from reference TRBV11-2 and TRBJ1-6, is EAGVAQSPRYKIIEKRQSVAFWCNPISGHATLYWYQQILGQGPKLLIQFQNNGVVDDSQLPKDRFSAERLKGVDSTLKIQPAKLEDSAVYLCASSLDRDRLIGTLHFGNGTRLTVT.

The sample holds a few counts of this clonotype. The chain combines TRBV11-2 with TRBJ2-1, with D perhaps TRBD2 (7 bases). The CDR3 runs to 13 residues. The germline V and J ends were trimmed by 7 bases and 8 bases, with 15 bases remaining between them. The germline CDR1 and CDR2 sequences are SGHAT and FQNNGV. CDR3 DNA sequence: TGTGCCAGCACCCGGGGCGGGGGCTATGAGCAGTTCTTC. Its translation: CASTRGGGYEQFF.

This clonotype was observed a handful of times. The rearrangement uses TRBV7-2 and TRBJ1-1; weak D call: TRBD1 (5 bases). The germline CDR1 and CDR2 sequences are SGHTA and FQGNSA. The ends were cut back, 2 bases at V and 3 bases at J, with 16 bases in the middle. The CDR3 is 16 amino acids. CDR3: CASSLTGGLRDTEAFF. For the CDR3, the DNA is TGTGCCAGCAGCTTAACCGGGGGGTTGAGGGACACTGAAGCTTTCTTT.